This TCR beta chain emerged from a study of blood T cell repertoires in COVID-19. Generated by immunoSEQ multiplex PCR, the TCRdb table keeps only in-frame clones and is missing some. The table has 270,000 or so clones, roughly 85% seen once. Germline assignment: CDR1 SGHDN and CDR2 FVKESK. Unmatched junction bases numbered 7, after V lost 1 base and J lost 5 bases. This CDR3 has 15 residues. The TCR originated in a woman between 50 and 59 years old who had been exposed to COVID-19. The genes are TRBV14 and TRBJ1-2; TRBD1 matches at 7 bases. The sequenced sample was PBMCs or T cells enriched from blood (not recorded which). CDR3 sequence: CASSQGPPQGYGYTF. The DNA of the CDR3 is TGTGCCAGCAGCCAAGGGCCCCCACAGGGGTATGGCTACACCTTC.